The rows below give T cell receptor beta chains drawn from one sample of a study of response to subunit inactivated influenza vaccine. MiXCR, applied by TCRdb to the RT-PCR reads, yields one record per CDR3 protein. This sample has a few hundred thousand distinct CDR3 sequences, with 20% to 25% found just once. Source: PBMCs from blood, taken less than 22 months after vaccination. All receptors derive from a man aged 50-75 years who received an inactivated influenza vaccine. CDR3s include the opening cysteine and the closing phenylalanine or tryptophan. D genes are given only for firm matches. Size is stated for part of the rows, as once, few or many counts, or as a class when the clone is expanded.

clone size	V gene	J gene	D gene	CDR3 DNA	CDR3 protein
.	TRBV5-6	TRBJ1-1	TRBD1	TGTGCCAGCAGCTTGGCCAACAGGGGCACTGAAGCTTTCTTT	CASSLANRGTEAFF
many	TRBV7-9	TRBJ1-5	.	TGTGCCAGCAGCCAGACTGGGGAATCAGCCCAGCATTTT	CASSQTGESAQHF
.	TRBV12-3/TRBV12-4	TRBJ2-3	TRBD2	TGTGCCAGCAGCCCACTTGGGACTAGCGGATCCACAGATACGCAGTATTTT	CASSPLGTSGSTDTQYF
.	TRBV7-9	TRBJ2-3	.	TGTGCCAGCAGCTCGCTCACAGATACGCAGTATTTT	CASSSLTDTQYF
.	TRBV7-9	TRBJ1-1	.	TGTGCCAGCAGCTTAGCGTCAGGGACGGCGAACACTGAAGCTTTCTTT	CASSLASGTANTEAFF
.	TRBV23-1	TRBJ1-5	.	TGCGCCAGCAGTCAATCTGGAGGGGGGATCAATCAGCCCCAGCATTTT	CASSQSGGGINQPQHF
.	TRBV5-4	TRBJ1-6	.	TGTGCCAGCAGCCCACGGGAAAGTAATTCACCCCTCCACTTT	CASSPRESNSPLHF
many	TRBV6-5	TRBJ2-7	TRBD1	TGTGCCAGCAGTTACACCCCGATCGGACAGGGGGTGGGCTACGAGCAGTACTTC	CASSYTPIGQGVGYEQYF
few	TRBV27	TRBJ1-2	.	TGTGCCAGCAGTTTGTTTGGCCTTACGGGCTACACCTTC	CASSLFGLTGYTF
.	TRBV14	TRBJ2-2	.	TGTGCCAGCAGCTCGCTAATTCCGGGATCGAACACCGGGGAGCTGTTTTTT	CASSSLIPGSNTGELFF
.	TRBV29-1	TRBJ2-7	TRBD2	TGCAGCGTTTCTCCTAGCGGAACCTACGAGCAGTACTTC	CSVSPSGTYEQYF
.	TRBV7-2	TRBJ1-4	.	TGTGCCAGCAGCTTAGGGGGGACGGGGGACGAAGAACTGTTTTTT	CASSLGGTGDEELFF
few	TRBV29-1	TRBJ2-1	.	TGCAGCGTTCAGGACAGTGCTGGCGTTGGGTCGTACTATGAGCAGTTCTTC	CSVQDSAGVGSYYEQFF
few	TRBV11-2	TRBJ2-1	TRBD2	TGTGCCAGCAGCTTCACTAGCGGGGGGCTCTACAATGAGCAGTTCTTC	CASSFTSGGLYNEQFF
few	TRBV27	TRBJ2-1	.	TGTGCCAGCAGTTCCGTGGGGTTGGGAATCAATGAGCAGTTCTTC	CASSSVGLGINEQFF